The 10 T cell receptor beta chains reported below all come from one sample, sequenced in a study of T cells in Graves' hyperthyroidism and ophthalmopathy. RNA transcripts gave rise to amplified TCR beta CDR3 regions. HTBI primers were employed in a first-round RT-PCR of the TCR CDR3. TCRdb redid the calling of the multiplex PCR reads with MiXCR, one entry per CDR3 protein. This table holds about 610,000 distinct CDR3 sequences, roughly a sixth found once. The sample was blood. These TCRs come from a woman between 35 and 50 years old with Graves' ophthalmopathy.

This clonotype was counted only a few times. The chain has TRBV20-1 and TRBJ2-7, with TRBD2 matching 7 bases. CDR1 and CDR2 (germline): DFQATT, SNEGSKA (reference sequence). The CDR3 is 11 residues long. Germline trimming cut 6 bases from V and 3 bases from J; bases unmatched to any gene: 2. CDR3 in amino acids: CSAPSGYEQYF. The CDR3 coding sequence is TGCAGTGCGCCTAGCGGCTACGAGCAGTACTTC.

This clonotype has a count of ten or more. J is TRBJ1-1 and V is TRBV28; D is unresolved. From germline, CDR1 is MDHEN and CDR2 SYDVKM. This CDR3 comprises 15 residues. V was cut by 2 bases and J by 5 bases, with 15 bases left in between. The CDR3 protein is CASSLTLLKSTEAFF. CDR3 sequence (DNA): TGTGCCAGCAGTTTAACCCTGTTGAAGTCGACTGAAGCTTTCTTT.

Comments on this clonotype: One junction end does not reproduce the germline sequence, and a read error may be involved. The V call is TRBV5-5, the J call TRBJ2-3; D might be TRBD2 (5 bases). The germline V gene encodes CDR1 SGHKS and CDR2 YYEKEE (reference sequence). The CDR3 consists of 14 residues. The CDR3 spells CASSPLTTTDTRYF. CDR3 in DNA: TGTGCCAGCAGCCCCCTGACTACCACAGATACGCGGTATTTT.

This clonotype occurred a few times. The V gene is TRBV2, the J gene TRBJ1-2; possible D gene TRBD1, 5 bases. V lost 6 bases and J 4 bases, leaving 15 bases between the germline ends. The CDR3 sequence is 14 residues long. In germline, CDR1 is SNHLY, CDR2 FYNNEI. In nucleotides, the CDR3 is TGTGCCAGCAGGAGGGCCAGACAGTTCTATGGCTACACCTTC. Translating gives CASRRARQFYGYTF.

This clonotype was found many times. As DNA, the CDR3 is TGTGCCAGCACCCAGGGGCGGGCTGGGGAGACCCAGTACTTC. It encodes CASTQGRAGETQYF. The rearrangement joins TRBV12-3 or TRBV12-4 to TRBJ2-5, with D possibly matching TRBD1 (6 bases). This CDR3 comprises 14 residues. The V and J ends lost 7 bases and 5 bases respectively, with 17 bases between them.

This clonotype was seen only a few times. The V gene is TRBV20-1, the J gene TRBJ2-7; 7 nucleotides match TRBD1. This CDR3 region has 14 residues. CDR1 and CDR2 (germline): DFQATT, SNEGSKA (reference sequence). After removal of 4 bases from V and 3 bases from J, the junction contained 9 bases not matched to a gene. In nucleotides, the CDR3 is TGCAGTGCTATAAACCGACAGGGTAGCTACGAGCAGTACTTC. Translating gives CSAINRQGSYEQYF.

The rearrangement joins TRBV5-8 to TRBJ2-4; D may match TRBD1 or TRBD2 (5 bases each). The germline V gene encodes CDR1 SGHTS and CDR2 YDEGEE. This CDR3 region has 14 residues. V was trimmed by 3 bases and J by 4 bases, leaving 11 bases between them. The CDR3 nucleotides are TGTGCCAGCAGCTACGGGACGCCTAAAAACATTCAGTACTTC. Encoded protein: CASSYGTPKNIQYF.

This clonotype was counted a few times. The chain recombines TRBV28 with TRBJ2-7, with TRBD1 matching over 8 bases. The V gene's germline CDR1 is MDHEN and CDR2 SYDVKM. CDR3 length: 14 amino acids. V lost 9 bases and J lost 9; bases outside the gene matches: 16. This CDR3 reads CASESGTGSRGQYF. DNA of the CDR3: TGTGCCAGTGAGTCAGGGACAGGATCGAGAGGGCAGTACTTC. The variable domain in full, completed from reference TRBV28 and TRBJ2-7, reads DVKVTQSSRYLVKRTGEKVFLECVQDMDHENMFWYRQDPGLGLRLIYFSYDVKMKEKGDIPEGYSVSREKKERFSLILESASTNQTSMYLCASESGTGSRGQYFGPGTRLTVT.

The chain links TRBV12-3 or TRBV12-4 to TRBJ2-5; D assignment may be TRBD1 or TRBD2 (5 bases each). Between the trimmed V and J ends, which lost 3 bases and 4 bases, there was a span of 24 bases. The CDR3 totals 18 residues. CDR3 sequence reads: CASSLHRGQGVVGETQYF. The CDR3 nucleotides are TGTGCCAGCAGTTTGCACCGCGGGCAGGGTGTAGTAGGAGAGACCCAGTACTTC.

This clonotype was seen repeatedly, ten times or more. The V gene is TRBV7-8, the J gene TRBJ2-7, with 7 bases that match TRBD1. The CDR3 sequence is 14 residues long. Losses at the gene ends were 5 bases for V and 2 bases for J; bases not matched to a gene: 6. In germline, CDR1 is SGHVS, CDR2 FQNEAQ. As DNA, the CDR3 is TGTGCCAGCAGCGGCTCCGGGACAGCCTACGAGCAGTACTTC. Its translation is CASSGSGTAYEQYF.